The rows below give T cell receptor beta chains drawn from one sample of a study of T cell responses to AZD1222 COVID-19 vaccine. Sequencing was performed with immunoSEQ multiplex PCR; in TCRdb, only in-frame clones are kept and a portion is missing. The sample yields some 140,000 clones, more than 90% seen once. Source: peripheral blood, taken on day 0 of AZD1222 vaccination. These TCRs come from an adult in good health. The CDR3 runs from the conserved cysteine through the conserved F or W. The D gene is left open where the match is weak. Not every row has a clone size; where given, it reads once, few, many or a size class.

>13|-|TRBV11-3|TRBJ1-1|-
TGTGCCAGCAGCCTTCAGGGGAACACTGAAGCTTTCTTT
CASSLQGNTEAFF
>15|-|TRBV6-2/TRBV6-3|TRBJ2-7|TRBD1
TGTGCCAGCAGCGGAACAGGGGCCCTATCCTACGAGCAGTACTTC
CASSGTGALSYEQYF
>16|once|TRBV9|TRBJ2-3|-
TGTGCCAGCAGCCCCCCCGGGACACTAAGCACAGATACGCAGTATTTT
CASSPPGTLSTDTQYF
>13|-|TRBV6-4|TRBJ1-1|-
TGTGCCAGGGGGACGGGAGGAGGCACTGAAGCTTTCTTT
CARGTGGGTEAFF
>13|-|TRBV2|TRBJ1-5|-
TGTGCCAGCAGAACTACAGGGAATCAGCCCCAGCATTTT
CASRTTGNQPQHF
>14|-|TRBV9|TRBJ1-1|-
TGTGCCAGCAGCGTAGAGGTGATGAACACTGAAGCTTTCTTT
CASSVEVMNTEAFF
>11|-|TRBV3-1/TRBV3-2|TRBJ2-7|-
TGTGCCAGCAGCTCGTCCTACGAGCAGTACTTC
CASSSSYEQYF
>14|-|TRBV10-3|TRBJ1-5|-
TGTGCCACCACACCTCGGGACGGTAATCAGCCCCAGCATTTT
CATTPRDGNQPQHF
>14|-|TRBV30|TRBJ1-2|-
TGTGCCTGGCCTGGGGGGGGCGCTGGCGGGGGCTACACCTTC
CAWPGGGAGGGYTF
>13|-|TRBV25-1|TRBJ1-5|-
TGTGCCAGCAGTGGACAGTTCAATCAGCCCCAGCATTTT
CASSGQFNQPQHF
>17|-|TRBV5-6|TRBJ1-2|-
TGTGCCAGCAGCGCACAACATATGGGGGGCAGGACCTATGGCTACACCTTC
CASSAQHMGGRTYGYTF
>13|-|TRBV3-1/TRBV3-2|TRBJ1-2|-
TGTGCCAGCAGCCAAGCGGGGGACTATGGCTACACCTTC
CASSQAGDYGYTF
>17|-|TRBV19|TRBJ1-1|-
TGTGCCAGTAGTATCATGGCTCAAAGAAAACTGAACACTGAAGCTTTCTTT
CASSIMAQRKLNTEAFF
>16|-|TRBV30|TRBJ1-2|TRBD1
TGTGCCTGGAGTGTACCGAGGGACAGGGGGCTGGAGGGCTACACCTTC
CAWSVPRDRGLEGYTF
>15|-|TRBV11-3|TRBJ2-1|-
TGTGCCAGCAGCTTGTTAGGAACCCCATACAATGAGCAGTTCTTC
CASSLLGTPYNEQFF
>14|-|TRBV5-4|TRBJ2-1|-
TGTGCCAGCAGCCCGCCGTGGCTGACCAATGAGCAGTTCTTC
CASSPPWLTNEQFF
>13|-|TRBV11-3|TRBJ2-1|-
TGTGCCAGCTCATTGGCGGGACACAATGAGCAGTTCTTC
CASSLAGHNEQFF
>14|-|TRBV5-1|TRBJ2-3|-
TGCGCCAGCAGCAACCGGGACGCAGCAGATACGCAGTATTTT
CASSNRDAADTQYF
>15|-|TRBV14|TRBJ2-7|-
TGTGCCAGCAGCCAGACAACCCAGGCCGGCTACGAGCAGTACTTC
CASSQTTQAGYEQYF
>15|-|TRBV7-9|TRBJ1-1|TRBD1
TGTGCCAGCAGCTTAGGGGACAGGGCGAACACTGAAGCTTTCTTT
CASSLGDRANTEAFF
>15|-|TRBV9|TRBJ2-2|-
TGTGCCAGCCAAAGAGAACAGGGTGGCACCGGGGAGCTGTTTTTT
CASQREQGGTGELFF
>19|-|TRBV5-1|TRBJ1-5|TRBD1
TGCGCCAGCAGCCCGGGGACAGGGGGCCTTTGGGGAGGCAATCAGCCCCAGCATTTT
CASSPGTGGLWGGNQPQHF
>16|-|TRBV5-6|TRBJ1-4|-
TGTGCCAGCAGCTTGACGGGGTGGTCGACTAATGAAAAACTGTTTTTT
CASSLTGWSTNEKLFF
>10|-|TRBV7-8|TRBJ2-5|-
TGTGCCAGCAGCCGAGAGACCCAGTACTTC
CASSRETQYF
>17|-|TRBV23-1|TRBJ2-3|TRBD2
TGCGCCAGCAGTCGGGATCTTAGCGGGAGGGTCACAGATACGCAGTATTTT
CASSRDLSGRVTDTQYF
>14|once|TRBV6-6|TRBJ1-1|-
TGTGCCAGCAGTTACTCGGCAGGGGACACTGAAGCTTTCTTT
CASSYSAGDTEAFF
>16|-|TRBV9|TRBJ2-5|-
TGTGCCAGCAGCGTAGGTCGTGGGGCCTGGGGAGAGACCCAGTACTTC
CASSVGRGAWGETQYF
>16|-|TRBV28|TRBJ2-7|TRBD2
TGTGCCAGCAGTTTTTCCCCTTTAGGCGGGAGGTACGAGCAGTACTTC
CASSFSPLGGRYEQYF
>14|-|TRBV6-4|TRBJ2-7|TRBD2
TGTGCCAGCAGTAGGGAAGCGGGGGCCTACGAGCAGTACTTC
CASSREAGAYEQYF
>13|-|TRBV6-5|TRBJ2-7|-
TGTGCCAGCAGTTACGGACAACAGATGGAGCAGTACTTC
CASSYGQQMEQYF
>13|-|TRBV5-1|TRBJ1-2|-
TGCGCCAGCAGCTCCGGGACATACTATGGCTACACCTTC
CASSSGTYYGYTF
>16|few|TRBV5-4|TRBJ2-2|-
TGTGCCAGCAGCTTATTTGGCGACTCGAACACCGGGGAGCTGTTTTTT
CASSLFGDSNTGELFF
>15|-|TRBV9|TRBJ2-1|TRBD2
TGTGCCAGCAGCGTAGGATCTAGCGGGCCAAATGAGCAGTTCTTC
CASSVGSSGPNEQFF
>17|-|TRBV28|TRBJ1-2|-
TGTGCCAGCCAGTTTTTTACGGCGGCCCCATCCTTCTACGGCTACACCTTC
CASQFFTAAPSFYGYTF
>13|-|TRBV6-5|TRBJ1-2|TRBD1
TGTGCCAGCAGTTACCGGGACAGGGTTGGCTACACCTTC
CASSYRDRVGYTF
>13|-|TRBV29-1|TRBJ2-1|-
TGCAGCGTTGGTCACCTGGGAGGGGGTGAGCAGTTCTTC
CSVGHLGGGEQFF
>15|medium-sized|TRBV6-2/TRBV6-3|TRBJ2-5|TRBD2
TGTGCCAGCAGTTTTGGCGGGGGGGAGACAGAGACCCAGTACTTC
CASSFGGGETETQYF
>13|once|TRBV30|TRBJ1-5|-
TGTGCCTGGAGTGTTGGGTACAATCAGCCCCAGCATTTT
CAWSVGYNQPQHF
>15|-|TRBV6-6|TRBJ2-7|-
TGTGCCAGCAGTTATGGGAGCCGGGGCCCCTACGAGCAGTACTTC
CASSYGSRGPYEQYF
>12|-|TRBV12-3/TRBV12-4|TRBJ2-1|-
TGTGCCAGCAGTTTATTAGGCAATGAGCAGTTCTTC
CASSLLGNEQFF
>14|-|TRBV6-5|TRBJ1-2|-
TGTGCCAGCAGTCGCCCGACCAGGGAAGGGGGCTACACCTTC
CASSRPTREGGYTF
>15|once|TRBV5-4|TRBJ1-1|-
TGTGCCAGCAGCTTGGGAGCGATTCAGAACACTGAAGCTTTCTTT
CASSLGAIQNTEAFF
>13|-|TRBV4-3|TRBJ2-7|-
TGCGCCAGCAGCCAACGAGGCGGATACGAGCAGTACTTC
CASSQRGGYEQYF
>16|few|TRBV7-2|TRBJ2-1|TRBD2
TGTGCCAGCAGCAAGGGACTAGCGGGGTCCTACAATGAGCAGTTCTTC
CASSKGLAGSYNEQFF
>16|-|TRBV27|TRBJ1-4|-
TGTGCCAGCAGTCCTCGATCGGGGGGGGGTAATGAAAAACTGTTTTTT
CASSPRSGGGNEKLFF
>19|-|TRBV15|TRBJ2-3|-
TGTGCCACCAGCAGAGATTCATGGACGGTGCGTGGCCCCACAGATACGCAGTATTTT
CATSRDSWTVRGPTDTQYF
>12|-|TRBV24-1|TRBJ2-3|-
TGTGCCACCAGTGGGCTGGCAGATACGCAGTATTTT
CATSGLADTQYF
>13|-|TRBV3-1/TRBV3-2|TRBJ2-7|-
TGTGCCAGCAGCCAGGTCGTAAAGGCTGAGCAGTACTTC
CASSQVVKAEQYF
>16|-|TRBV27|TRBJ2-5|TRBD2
TGTGCCAGCAGTCTGAGGACTAGCGGGTCCTTTGTGACCCAGTACTTC
CASSLRTSGSFVTQYF
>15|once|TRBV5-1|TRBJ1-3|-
TGCGCCAGCAGTGAGACAGGAGGGTCTGGAAACACCATATATTTT
CASSETGGSGNTIYF
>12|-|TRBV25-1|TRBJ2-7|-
TGTGCCAGCAGGAAGACAGAATACGAGCAGTACTTC
CASRKTEYEQYF
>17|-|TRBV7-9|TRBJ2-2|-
TGTGCCAGCAGCTTAGGCGTTGAGATCGCGAACACCGGGGAGCTGTTTTTT
CASSLGVEIANTGELFF
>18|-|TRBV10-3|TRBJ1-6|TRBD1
TGTGCCATCAGTGAGTCTCGGGCGAAGGACAGGGGAAATTCACCCCTCCACTTT
CAISESRAKDRGNSPLHF